This TCR beta chain is drawn from a study of blood T cell repertoires in COVID-19. Study-level information: Sites in the United States, Italy and Spain provided acute and convalescent COVID-19 samples.

The trim removed 0 bases at V and 5 bases at J, leaving 5 bases unmatched. Per the germline V gene, CDR1 is GTSNPN and CDR2 is SVGIG (reference sequence). CDR3 length equals 14 residues. Source study methods: Scientists estimated how many nucleated cells there were by amplifying reference gene primers. Profiled with immunoSEQ multiplex PCR; TCRdb holds only in-frame clones, not every one. V and J calls and clone size come straight from that table; D and trimming were deduced from the DNA. The top ten clones hold approximately 0.94% of a sample with roughly 290,000 clones, around 82% of them seen once.

V gene TRBV30 combines with J gene TRBJ2-5; TRBD1 matches 8 bases. Sequenced material: peripheral blood. This TCR derives from a human donor with COVID-19, enrolled during active disease. The donor label of this sample is uncertain. CDR3 coding DNA: TGTGCCTGGAGTGTATCAGGGGGCGGTGAGACCCAGTACTTC. It codes for CAWSVSGGGETQYF.